The 8 T cell receptor beta chains presented below share a single source sample, sequenced in a study of regulatory T cells in long-lasting Graves disease. As to time point: newly diagnosed GD, antithyroid drugs for less than 3 months. Extracted RNA from PBMCs served as the source of the TCR library. Combining iRepertoire HTBI primers with Arm-PCR of CDR3 regions, the authors built TCR beta libraries. A single record per CDR3 protein comes from TCRdb applying MiXCR to the multiplex PCR reads. Seen here are a few hundred thousand distinct CDR3 sequences, 14% observed once, and the top ten hold approximately 15%. This sample was shared with a second study, whose subject was T cells in Graves' hyperthyroidism and ophthalmopathy.

The source material was peripheral blood mononuclear cells (PBMCs), sampled at new diagnosis, from a patient treated with antithyroid drugs. Source of these receptors: a woman in her fifties or sixties with Graves disease.

This clonotype was observed many times. This chain links TRBV29-1 with TRBJ2-1; 11 bases fit TRBD2. The CDR3 totals 14 residues. V lost 4 bases and J lost 9; bases outside the gene matches: 8. The germline CDR1 and CDR2 sequences are SQVTM and ANQGSEA. The CDR3 loop is CSVGLAGGPGEQFF. CDR3 nucleotides: TGCAGCGTTGGGTTAGCGGGAGGGCCGGGTGAGCAGTTCTTC.

The J gene is TRBJ2-7, the V gene TRBV14, with D uncertain. Germline V CDR1 and CDR2: SGHDN, FVKESK. Between the trimmed V and J ends, which lost 1 base and 6 bases, there was a span of 10 bases. CDR3 length: 13 residues. DNA of the CDR3: TGTGCCAGCAGCCAAGTTTTAAGGTCCGAGCAGTACTTC. Translating gives CASSQVLRSEQYF.

In its sample, this clonotype was seen many times. The chain carries TRBV28 and TRBJ2-1, with 11 bases matching TRBD2. Per the germline V gene, CDR1 is MDHEN and CDR2 is SYDVKM. The junction had 18 bases not matched to a gene; V was cut back by 7 bases and J by 4 bases. The CDR3 totals 19 residues. The CDR3 reads CASTPAGLAGGGPYNEQFF. CDR3 nucleotides: TGTGCCAGCACCCCGGCAGGGCTAGCGGGAGGTGGGCCATACAATGAGCAGTTCTTC.

The sample holds a few counts of this clonotype. The rearrangement joins TRBV4-2 to TRBJ2-5; D may correspond to TRBD1 or TRBD2 (5 bases each). The CDR3 extends over 14 amino acids. The germline V gene has CDR1 LGHNA and CDR2 YNFKEQ. V shed 0 bases and J shed 5 bases, with 10 bases lying between them. The CDR3: CASSQDGGVETQYF. The CDR3 DNA is TGTGCCAGCAGCCAAGATGGGGGAGTCGAGACCCAGTACTTC.

This sequence joins TRBV11-2 and TRBJ2-7; 9 bases align to TRBD2. V shed 5 bases and J 7 bases; nucleotides not matched to a gene: 12. The V gene's germline CDR1 is SGHAT and CDR2 FQNNGV. CDR3 length equals 15 residues. DNA for the CDR3: TGTGCCAGCAGCCCAAGACTAGCGGAAGTTGGGGAGCAGTACTTC. Translating gives CASSPRLAEVGEQYF.

This clonotype was counted ten times or more. J is TRBJ2-1 and V is TRBV28; no clear D gene. V dropped 3 bases and J dropped 8 bases, with 2 bases sitting between them. From germline, CDR1 is MDHEN and CDR2 SYDVKM. The CDR3 length is 10 residues. The CDR3 spells CASSFDEQFF. In DNA, the CDR3 is TGTGCCAGCAGTTTTGATGAGCAGTTCTTC.

The chain is built from TRBV5-1 and TRBJ2-7; TRBD1 matches at 9 bases. V trimming: 4 bases; J trimming: 5 bases; junction bases outside the gene matches: 13. Germline lookup yields CDR1 SGHRS and CDR2 YFSETQ. The CDR3 consists of 16 residues. CDR3 coding DNA: TGCGCCAGCAGCCCACCATCAGGGACAGGGTTCCACGAGCAGTACTTC. It is translated as CASSPPSGTGFHEQYF. Based on the CDR3 plus reference TRBV5-1 and TRBJ2-7, the full variable domain is KAGVTQTPRYLIKTRGQQVTLSCSPISGHRSVSWYQQTPGQGLQFLFEYFSETQRNKGNFPGRFSGRQFSNSRSEMNVSTLELGDSALYLCASSPPSGTGFHEQYFGPGTRLTVT.

This clonotype was seen at least ten times. The chain combines TRBV12-3 or TRBV12-4 with TRBJ2-3; 11 nucleotides line up with TRBD2. The CDR3 consists of 15 residues. The J segment lost 5 bases and the V segment lost 8 bases, leaving 9 bases of the junction unmatched. CDR3 amino acids: CASGFVAGGVDTQYF. DNA of the CDR3: TGTGCCAGCGGCTTTGTAGCGGGAGGGGTAGATACGCAGTATTTT.